This T cell receptor (beta chain) is drawn from a study of cytomegalovirus exposure and HLA in healthy donors (dated by TCRdb to 2017 to 2019). For context, the study as a whole: According to an earlier analysis of 587 of the donors, 150 million to 200 million T cells yielded 117 million unique TCR beta sequences and around 300 Gb of sequence data. About 280 gigabases of sequencing data and approximately 85 million unique TCR sequences were included in an early release covering under 650 HLA-typed donors. Among the roughly 410 genotyped donors, about 85% belonged to the genetic ancestry cluster associated with self-reported Caucasian donors. The study aimed to test whether signatures of past pathogen exposure could be identified by cataloging public T cell receptors. The study used immunosequencing to profile the T cell repertoires of under 700 subjects and linked those repertoires to cytomegalovirus serostatus. In addition to the first cohort of hundreds of subjects, a separate validation cohort of 130 or so different subjects was used. To predict cytomegalovirus infection status, the study brought together high-throughput TCR immunosequencing, statistical association of individual TCRs with disease status, and machine learning. In a later analysis, previously published TCR beta repertoires from hundreds of donors were re-analyzed and high-resolution HLA genotyping was added so that TCR occurrence patterns could be studied. The later analysis used no new phenotypic data to find candidate immune exposures, relying instead on TCR beta sequences and their occurrence across donors. An earlier analysis of about 620 of the donors applied high-throughput TCR beta sequencing to assess whether each TCR beta V gene segment acted as functional or pseudogenic. Donor age, sex, ethnicity and CMV serostatus were collected together with the repertoire data. A later genetic analysis used genome-wide SNP genotypes for 398 of the 666 donors, treating that subset as a discovery cohort. Every repertoire in the discovery cohort had been generated on one and the same sequencing platform. HLA typing covered class I and class II loci at four-digit resolution. Typing coverage differed by locus: A, B, C, DRB1 and DQB1 were typed in roughly 620-640 donors, DQA1 in approximately 520, DPA1 in around 580, and DPB1 in just under 490. Several DR-DQ haplotypes were treated as single units for association and clustering because of strong linkage in the cohort. Among roughly 400 genotyped donors of the cohort, an average of approximately 240,000 unique TCR beta nucleotide sequences were sequenced per donor, around 20% of them non-productive. General findings and caveats noted by the study authors: A group of highly shared sequence variants was considered likely to be a technical artifact of the sequencing pipeline. A further reported finding was that TCR beta sequences accurately predicted the HLA-A and HLA-B alleles for most subjects in the first cohort. The earlier analysis of about 600 of the donors excluded around 17 rarely observed V segments, including chromosome 9 orphons, because counts were too low. The authors suggested that the approach could potentially be extended to other disease states and immunological phenotypes. The only immune exposure information available for the cohort was CMV serostatus. A later genetic analysis associated a missense DCLRE1C variant with V-gene and J-gene trimming of TCR beta chains, and an independent cohort replicated the association. Three of the identified cytomegalovirus-associated TCR beta chains were confirmed in vitro to be specific for cytomegalovirus antigens. Sequencing depth was assumed to be roughly uniform across donors in the presence/absence analyses, though that assumption may not hold. When HLA alleles, especially DR and DQ, strongly co-occurred, attributing TCR associations to individual alleles was difficult. In a later analysis, most CMV-associated TCR beta chains were found to appear HLA-restricted, with HLA associations seemingly driven largely by CMV exposure. The classifier was reported to diagnose cytomegalovirus status with high specificity and sensitivity in both the original and validation cohorts. A later analysis associated about 17,000 TCR beta sequences with specific HLA alleles at a false discovery rate of 0.05. Correlated functional status among segregating V segments might reflect linkage disequilibrium, but an unknown experimental factor could not be ruled out. Broadly in line with IMGT annotations, most TCR beta V segments showed up in productive rearrangements about 87% or about 30% of the time in an earlier analysis of under 700 of the donors. A total of 150 to 200 TCR beta chains were listed by the study as associated with cytomegalovirus. In a later genetic analysis, fewer N-insertions in productive TCRs were reported among donors in an Asian-associated ancestry cluster than the approximately 710-donor mean. According to a later analysis, TCR association rates differed among HLA loci, with DRB1 alleles showing the most associated TCRs and HLA-C alleles showing the fewest. Because the 87-base-pair reads could not distinguish some IMGT-functional V segments, including TRBV6-2 and TRBV6-3, those segments were excluded. Because HLA typing was missing for some donors at each locus, association tests included only the typed subset. In a later analysis, HLA-associated TCR beta chains showed more clonal expansion and lower generation probabilities than non-associated chains that were equally common. In a later analysis, several top co-occurrence clusters were reported to appear linked to parvovirus B19, influenza, CMV and Epstein-Barr virus. Most TCR sequences were observed very rarely across donors, whereas some public TCRs were present in many individuals. In this cohort, only TCR beta chains were sequenced, and detectable features were limited by the absence of alpha or paired-chain data.

The cohort consisted of 600 or so healthy bone marrow donors. All cohort members were sampled while nominally healthy, although unrecorded immune exposures were likely present. The donor tested CMV seronegative, placing the donor among the approximately 360 seronegative members of the cohort. A peripheral blood sample was collected from each donor, and TCR beta sequencing was performed on peripheral blood mononuclear cells. The Qiagen DNeasy Blood Extraction Kit was used to extract genomic DNA from the blood cell samples. V is shortened by 10 bases, J by 1 base, and the region joining them spans 14 bases. CDR1 is given as SEHNR and CDR2 as FQNEAQ, both from the germline V gene (reference sequence). Reading from cysteine to phenylalanine, the CDR3 counts 14 amino acids. CDR3 DNA only is kept here, 42 bases in frame from base 1. Library preparation was by the immunoSEQ multiplex PCR assay. For the multiplex PCR, a mixture combining 60 forward primers for TCR Vbeta segments and 13 reverse primers for TCR Jbeta segments was used. Amplification of the CDR3 region of rearranged TCR beta genes was performed with a multiplex PCR assay on genomic DNA. On the Illumina HiSeq System, the amplified TCR beta libraries were sequenced as 87-base-pair reads. Per the source publication's procedure: Across the 700 or so repertoires, a later analysis counted tens of millions of unique TCR beta chains, some 11 million of which were shared by at least two donors. A nearest-neighbor algorithm error-corrected the raw reads and collapsed the reads into unique sequences, merging closely related sequences to remove PCR and sequencing errors. Alignment of CDR3 sequences to IMGT reference sequences was used to assign V, D and J gene segments. For a sequence to be retained, a match of at least six nucleotides was required to both a V gene segment and a J gene segment. Rearrangements were called productive when the CDR3 lacked stop codons and stayed in frame with V and J; all others were non-productive. CDR3 was defined by IMGT convention, running from the second conserved V-encoded cysteine to the conserved J-encoded phenylalanine. In an earlier analysis of around 640 of the donors, sequences lacking an unambiguous match to a single V gene segment were excluded. In an earlier analysis of around 590 of the donors, a V segment was called functional when productive rearrangements were above 56.7%, and segregating when the standard deviation between donors exceeded 5%. A statistical classification framework was built to diagnose cytomegalovirus status from the catalog of TCR beta chain sequences. A later analysis assigned V and J genes by comparing TCR nucleotide sequences with IMGT/GENE-DB human TR gene sequences. A later analysis assigned CDR3 sequences and most-parsimonious VDJ recombination scenarios with the TCRdist pipeline. In a later analysis, each TCR beta chain was defined by its CDR3 amino acid sequence together with its V-gene family, and reads without a unique V-gene family were excluded. To address suspected cross-contamination and a sequencing artifact, a later analysis removed several hundred highly shared, low-generation-probability nucleotide sequences. For each public chain, a later analysis derived a clonal expansion index from normalized ranks of inferred template counts within each repertoire. In a later analysis, generation probabilities were computed with a VDJ recombination model fitted to out-of-frame rearrangements, and the resulting probabilities were checked against IGoR. In a later analysis, TCR-TCR, TCR-HLA and TCR-CMV co-occurrence was scored with hypergeometric tests, and a repertoire-size bias correction was applied to TCR pairs. In a later analysis, false discovery rates were estimated by permuting HLA or CMV assignments 20 times. In a later analysis, co-occurring TCRs were grouped using DBSCAN, with TCRdist sequence similarity added in when clustering inside HLA-allele-positive subsets. Co-occurrence clustering excluded repertoires with fewer than 30,000 or more than 120,000 public chains, plus five with anomalous nucleotide sharing. Entries here come from immuneACCESS through TCRdb and include only in-frame sequences with V and J called. Some clones fail to appear in such tables; in the studies checked, an unresolved V gene covers under half of the shortfall, and the cause of the remainder is unknown. The V and J calls and the clone size are those of that table, but D and trimming were determined from the DNA. The sample table lists 110,000 or so clones, more than 60% of them with a count of one. About 5% of the sample rests with the top ten.

Notes on this clone: Its binding antigen is unknown. The record has no base qualities; no much larger clone is one base away.

The receptor chain draws on TRBV7-9 and TRBJ1-3, with TRBD1 tentatively as D gene (5 bases match). The sequenced material came from PBMCs. The sequence was obtained from a male donor in good health and CMV-seronegative. The CDR3 reads as follows: CAIGRGPSGNTIYF. The DNA sequence reads TGTGCCATCGGGCGGGGACCTTCTGGAAACACCATATATTTT. Reference TRBV7-9 and TRBJ1-3 proteins supply the regions before and after the CDR3; the full variable domain is: DTGVSQNPRHKITKRGQNVTFRCDPISEHNRLYWYRQTLGQGPEFLTYFQNEAQLEKSRLLSDRFSAERPKGSFSTLEIQRTEQGDSAMYLCAIGRGPSGNTIYFGEGSWLTVV.